This T cell receptor beta chain was obtained from a study of blood T cell repertoires in COVID-19. Some clones are missing from TCRdb's copy, which holds only in-frame ones; the method was immunoSEQ multiplex PCR. Among some 150,000 clones listed, around 80% were seen once. Individuals aged 18 to 89 years were recruited from fewer than 25 US areas. Trimming took 1 base from V and 4 from J, leaving 10 bases between them. The germline CDR1 and CDR2 sequences are MNHNS and SASEGT. The length of the CDR3 is 14 residues. The sequence was obtained from a woman aged 45 to 65 in a cohort exposed to, infected with or recovered from COVID-19 (not recorded which). The specimen was PBMCs or T cells enriched from blood (not recorded which). The chain uses TRBV6-1 and TRBJ2-5; unclear D gene. CDR3 sequence: CASSEVGRGETQYF. CDR3 sequence (DNA): TGTGCCAGCAGTGAAGTTGGGCGTGGAGAGACCCAGTACTTC.